The next 15 T cell receptor beta chains were all read from a single sample in a study of blood T cell repertoires in COVID-19. TCRdb keeps only in-frame clones here, not all; method: immunoSEQ multiplex PCR. The sample gives 250,000 to 350,000 clones, over 75% of which show up once; roughly 9% is in the top ten. The sequencing sample was made of peripheral blood. These receptors were collected from a man between 18 and 35 years old with active or convalescent COVID-19.

The chain links TRBV7-8 to TRBJ2-7, with 9 bases matching TRBD1. CDR3 length: 14 residues. Germline CDR1 reads SGHVS; CDR2 reads FQNEAQ. J gave up 2 bases and V 6 bases, and 5 bases lay outside the gene matches. CDR3 bases: TGTGCCAGCAGGCCCGGGACAGGGACCTACGAGCAGTACTTC. Amino acids: CASRPGTGTYEQYF.

The rearrangement joins TRBV6-5 to TRBJ2-7; 10 bases align to TRBD2. This CDR3 has 13 residues. CDR1 and CDR2 from the germline V gene are MNHEY and SVGAGI. After removal of 6 bases from V and 6 bases from J, the junction contained 5 bases not matched to a gene. The CDR3: CASRQRGGREQYF. CDR3 in DNA: TGTGCCAGCAGACAGCGGGGGGGACGCGAGCAGTACTTC.

In this sample, this clone turned up once. The V gene is TRBV11-2, the J gene TRBJ1-5; weak D call: TRBD1 (5 bases). The CDR3 consists of 12 residues. In germline, CDR1 is SGHAT, CDR2 FQNNGV. Trimming removed 5 bases from V and 5 bases from J, with 7 bases in between. CDR3 DNA: TGTGCCAGCAGCCCGGGGGATCAGCCCCAGCATTTT. As protein: CASSPGDQPQHF. Combining the CDR3 with reference TRBV11-2 and TRBJ1-5 gives the whole variable domain EAGVAQSPRYKIIEKRQSVAFWCNPISGHATLYWYQQILGQGPKLLIQFQNNGVVDDSQLPKDRFSAERLKGVDSTLKIQPAKLEDSAVYLCASSPGDQPQHFGDGTRLSIL.

The chain employs TRBV6-5 and TRBJ2-7; 7 positions agree with TRBD2. Looked up from germline, CDR1 is MNHEY and CDR2 is SVGAGI. Trimming removed 6 bases from V and 3 bases from J; junction bases left unmatched: 8. This CDR3 contains 14 residues. In DNA form, the CDR3 reads TGTGCCAGCAGCCTGACTAGCCCTGACTACGAGCAGTACTTC. Its translation is CASSLTSPDYEQYF.

This chain links TRBV7-2 with TRBJ2-7; 7 bases are shared with TRBD1. The CDR3 is made up of 14 amino acids. The germline CDR1 and CDR2 sequences are SGHTA and FQGNSA. V shed 5 bases, J shed 2 bases, and the junction held 6 bases outside the gene matches. DNA for the CDR3: TGTGCCAGCAGCCCCCGTCAGGGGGCCTACGAGCAGTACTTC. This encodes CASSPRQGAYEQYF.

V usage is TRBV25-1 and J usage is TRBJ2-3; no definite D call. Germline CDR1 MGHDK, CDR2 SYGVNS. The CDR3 extends over 11 amino acids. Deletions cut 8 bases from V and 0 bases from J, with 3 bases between. The CDR3: CASLSTDTQYF. The CDR3 nucleotides read TGTGCCAGCCTAAGCACAGATACGCAGTATTTT.

For this clone: The sample carries other DNA sequences with the same CDR3. The rearrangement links TRBV5-6 to TRBJ1-2; D is unresolved. With 0 bases removed from V and 8 bases from J, the gap between germline ends came to 5 bases. The CDR3 is 11 amino acids. Germline CDR1 SGHDT, CDR2 YYEEEE. The CDR3 spells CASSLASGYTF. The DNA for the CDR3 is TGTGCCAGCAGCTTGGCATCCGGCTACACCTTC.

This chain links TRBV4-2 with TRBJ2-1; 9 nucleotides line up with TRBD2. The germline V gene has CDR1 LGHNA and CDR2 YNFKEQ. The V and J ends lost 0 bases and 2 bases, in that order; junction bases with no gene match: 8. This CDR3 has 18 amino acids. The CDR3: CASSQDLEGGGAYNEQFF. CDR3 bases: TGTGCCAGCAGCCAAGACCTGGAGGGCGGGGGGGCCTACAATGAGCAGTTCTTC.

In DNA, the CDR3 is TGTGCCAGCAGCGCCCGACCGGGACACCGCACAGATACGCAGTATTTT. It codes for CASSARPGHRTDTQYF. J is TRBJ2-3 and V is TRBV9, with D possibly matching TRBD1 (6 bases). Germline V CDR1 and CDR2: SGDLS, YYNGEE. V gave up 3 bases and J gave up 1 base, with 15 bases separating them. The CDR3 runs to 16 residues.

The rearrangement links TRBV7-9 to TRBJ1-1; 10 nucleotides align to TRBD1. Germline V gives CDR1 SEHNR, CDR2 FQNEAQ (reference sequence). This CDR3 is built from 15 residues. V lost 5 bases and J lost 4; bases outside the gene matches: 7. CDR3 bases: TGTGCCAGCAGCCCCCAGGGGACAGGGGTCACTGAAGCTTTCTTT. It yields the protein CASSPQGTGVTEAFF.

In nucleotides, the CDR3 is TGTGCCAGCAGCCGACGGCGGGACCGCTCTTACGAGCAGTACTTC. Translated: CASSRRRDRSYEQYF. This chain uses TRBV11-2 with TRBJ2-7; possible D gene TRBD2, 6 bases. The V end was cut by 5 bases, the J end by 4 bases, with 18 bases between. This CDR3 region has 15 residues. Looked up from germline, CDR1 is SGHAT and CDR2 is FQNNGV.

This chain uses TRBV27 with TRBJ1-2; 7 positions match TRBD1. This CDR3 has 16 residues. V dropped 0 bases and J dropped 3; count of bases not matched to a gene: 7. The V gene's germline CDR1 is MNHEY and CDR2 SMNVEV (reference sequence). The CDR3 DNA sequence: TGTGCCAGCAGTTTATCGAGGGACAGCCCATACTATGGCTACACCTTC. Its protein is CASSLSRDSPYYGYTF.

This sequence joins TRBV7-2 and TRBJ2-7; 16 bases line up with TRBD2. Unmatched junction bases numbered 5, after V lost 0 bases and J lost 0 bases. Germline CDR1 SGHTA, CDR2 FQGNSA. This CDR3 contains 19 residues. The CDR3 region is CASSLALGLAGGLSYEQYF. DNA for the CDR3: TGTGCCAGCAGCTTAGCGCTGGGACTAGCGGGGGGGCTCTCCTACGAGCAGTACTTC.

The J gene is TRBJ2-1, the V gene TRBV11-3; the D gene is possibly TRBD1 (7 bases). The V end was cut by 1 base, the J end by 4 bases, with 11 bases between. The germline gives CDR1 SGHNT, CDR2 YENEEA. The CDR3 is 15 residues long. The chain's CDR3 is CASSLGAGGYNEQFF. In DNA, the CDR3 is TGTGCCAGCAGCTTAGGGGCAGGGGGGTACAATGAGCAGTTCTTC.

This chain uses TRBV9 with TRBJ2-7, with D uncertain. CDR1 is SGDLS and CDR2 is YYNGEE in the germline V gene. The CDR3 is 15 amino acids. The V gene lost 0 bases and the J gene lost 0 bases, with 10 bases spanning the gap. CDR3 in amino acids: CASSVDMWHSYEQYF. CDR3 nucleotide sequence: TGTGCCAGCAGCGTAGATATGTGGCACTCCTACGAGCAGTACTTC. Full variable domain (outside the CDR3, taken from reference TRBV9 and TRBJ2-7): DSGVTQTPKHLITATGQRVTLRCSPRSGDLSVYWYQQSLDQGLQFLIQYYNGEERAKGNILERFSAQQFPDLHSELNLSSLELGDSALYFCASSVDMWHSYEQYFGPGTRLTVT.